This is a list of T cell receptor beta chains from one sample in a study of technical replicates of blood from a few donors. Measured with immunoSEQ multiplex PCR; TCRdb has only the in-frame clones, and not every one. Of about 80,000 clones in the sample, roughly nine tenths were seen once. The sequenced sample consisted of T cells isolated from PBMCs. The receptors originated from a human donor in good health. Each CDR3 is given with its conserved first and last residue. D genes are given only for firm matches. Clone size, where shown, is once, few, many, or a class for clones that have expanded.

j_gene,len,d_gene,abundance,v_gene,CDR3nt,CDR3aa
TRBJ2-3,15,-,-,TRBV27,TGTGCCAGCAGTTTAGTTCTAGCGTTAACAGATACGCAGTATTTT,CASSLVLALTDTQYF
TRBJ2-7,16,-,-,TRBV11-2,TGTGCCAGCAGCTTAGACCCTGGGGGGGCGCGATACGAGCAGTACTTC,CASSLDPGGARYEQYF
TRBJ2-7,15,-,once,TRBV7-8,TGTGCCAGCAGCTTATTATCTTTCCCCTCCTACGAGCAGTACTTC,CASSLLSFPSYEQYF
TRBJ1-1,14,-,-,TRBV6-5,TGTGCCAGCAGTTACGCAGGAATGGCCACTGAAGCTTTCTTT,CASSYAGMATEAFF
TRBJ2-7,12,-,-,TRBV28,TGTGCCAGCAGTCCCCACACCTACGAGCAGTACTTC,CASSPHTYEQYF
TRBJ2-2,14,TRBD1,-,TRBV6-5,TGTGCCAGCAGCCGGGACAGGGAAGGAGGGGAGCTGTTTTTT,CASSRDREGGELFF
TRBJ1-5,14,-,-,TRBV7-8,TGTGCCAGCAGCTTCAGTGTGGTCAATCAGCCCCAGCATTTT,CASSFSVVNQPQHF
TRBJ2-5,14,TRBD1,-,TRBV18,TGTGCCAGCTCACCTCCGGGACAGGGAGCGACCCAGTACTTC,CASSPPGQGATQYF
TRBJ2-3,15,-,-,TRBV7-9,TGTGCCAGCAGTAGGACAGCCAACCTTTTGGATACGCAGTATTTT,CASSRTANLLDTQYF
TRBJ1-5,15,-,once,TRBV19,TGTGCCAGTAGTCTAGAGAGAGCCCTAGATCAGCCCCAGCATTTT,CASSLERALDQPQHF
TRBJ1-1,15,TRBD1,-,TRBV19,TGTGCCAGTAGTATTCGGAACAGGGGGGGCGCTGAAGCTTTCTTT,CASSIRNRGGAEAFF
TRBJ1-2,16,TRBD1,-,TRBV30,TGTGCCTGGAGGCGACAGGGAGGCTTTTCTAACTATGGCTACACCTTC,CAWRRQGGFSNYGYTF
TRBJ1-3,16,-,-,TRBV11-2,TGTGCCAGCAGCTTAGTCTCTGGAGATGCTGGAAACACCATATATTTT,CASSLVSGDAGNTIYF
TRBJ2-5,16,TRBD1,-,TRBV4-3,TGCGCCAGCAGCCAAGATACCAGGACAGGGGGAGAGACCCAGTACTTC,CASSQDTRTGGETQYF
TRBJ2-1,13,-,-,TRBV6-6,TGTGCCAGCAGTTACTTCTCGGACAATGAGCAGTTCTTC,CASSYFSDNEQFF
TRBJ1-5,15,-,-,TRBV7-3,TGTGCCAGCAGCCCGGACACATATAGCAATCAGCCCCAGCATTTT,CASSPDTYSNQPQHF
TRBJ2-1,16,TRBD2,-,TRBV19,TGTGCCAGTAGTATTGGGGGACTAGCGGGAGCCAATGAGCAGTTCTTC,CASSIGGLAGANEQFF
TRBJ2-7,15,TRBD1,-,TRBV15,TGTGCCACCAGCAGAGAGGGACAGGCTTACGACGAGCAGTACTTC,CATSREGQAYDEQYF
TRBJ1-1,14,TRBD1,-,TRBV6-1,TGTGCCAGCAGTGATTACAGGGGTTATACTGAAGCTTTCTTT,CASSDYRGYTEAFF
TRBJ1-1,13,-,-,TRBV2,TGTGCCAGCAGTGCCAACAGGAACACTGAAGCTTTCTTT,CASSANRNTEAFF
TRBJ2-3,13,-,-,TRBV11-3,TGTGCCAGCAGCTCGTGGACAGCAGATACGCAGTATTTT,CASSSWTADTQYF
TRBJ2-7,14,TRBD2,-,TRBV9,TGTGCCAGCAGCGCTAGCGGGAGGATGGGTGAGCAGTACTTC,CASSASGRMGEQYF
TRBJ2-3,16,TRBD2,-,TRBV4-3,TGCGCCAGCAGCCAAGATTGGGCGGGAGAGGCGAATACGCAGTATTTT,CASSQDWAGEANTQYF
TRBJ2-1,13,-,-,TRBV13,TGTGCCAGCAGCTTATTCTCCTCCGATGAGCAGTTCTTC,CASSLFSSDEQFF
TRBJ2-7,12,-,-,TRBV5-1,TGCGCCAGCGTACAGGGTGTCCACGAGCAGTACTTC,CASVQGVHEQYF
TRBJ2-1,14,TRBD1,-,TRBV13,TGTGCCAGCGGACCGGGACAGGGACTCAATGAGCAGTTCTTC,CASGPGQGLNEQFF
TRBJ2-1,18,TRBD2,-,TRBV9,TGTGCCAGCAGCGGGAAGGGACTAGCGGGACGCCGGGGTGGCGAGCAGTTCTTC,CASSGKGLAGRRGGEQFF
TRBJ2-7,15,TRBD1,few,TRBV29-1,TGCAGCGTTGAACCGGGACAGGGAGAAGGCTACGAGCAGTACTTC,CSVEPGQGEGYEQYF
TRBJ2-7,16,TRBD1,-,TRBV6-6,TGTGCCAGCAGTTCCGGCGACAGGGTGGTAAGCTACGAGCAGTACTTC,CASSSGDRVVSYEQYF